This TCR beta chain was documented in a study of post-analysis software for immune sequencing data. Looking at the study overall: Recorded subtypes: relapsing-remitting, secondary progressive, progressive-relapsing; some patients unannotated. General study results and limits: Samples from one preparation batch, clustered by F measure, grouped strongly together. Patients used five TRBV segments, including TRBV5-6, TRBV5-1 and TRBV20-1, more often than controls. The normalized Chao1 diversity of multiple sclerosis patients was significantly lower than that of controls.

Incorporated into the TCR beta cDNA libraries were unique molecular identifiers, which served to reduce PCR and sequencing biases. The authors obtained some 500,000 cDNA molecules from approximately 1 to 10 million T cells. Via MiXCR, TCRdb re-called the PCR reads, giving one row per CDR3 protein. The sample holds 650,000 to 850,000 distinct CDR3 sequences, approximately 50% seen once. For this clonotype: Antigen unknown.

This CDR3 region has 14 residues. The germline V gene encodes CDR1 SNHLY and CDR2 FYNNEI. This chain uses TRBV2 with TRBJ2-4; 11 bases are shared with TRBD2. Near its end, the DNA agrees better with TRBJ2-7, so the J call may be wrong. Material for sequencing was blood. The sequence was obtained from a girl aged 5 to 17 with multiple sclerosis. The CDR3 is CASRGLAEVYEQYF. In DNA, the CDR3 is TGTGCCAGCAGGGGACTAGCGGAGGTCTACGAGCAGTACTTC.